Listed here are 17 T cell receptor beta chains from one sample, sequenced in a study of early stage breast cancer tumors. This table comes from immunoSEQ multiplex PCR, and its TCRdb copy is limited to in-frame clones, with some not included. The sample consists of 9,500 to 12,000 clones, around 75% of them appearing once. Sequencing was done on a sample of breast tumor tissue. These receptors were taken from a person aged 70 to 85 with breast cancer.

The count of this clone is one. The J gene is TRBJ2-2, the V gene TRBV25-1; tentative D call: TRBD2 (6 bases). The CDR3 runs to 14 residues. V shed 2 bases and J shed 6 bases, with 10 bases lying between them. Germline V lookup: CDR1 MGHDK, CDR2 SYGVNS. The DNA for the CDR3 is TGTGCCAGCAGTGAAGCGGGGCAGGCCGGGGAGCTGTTTTTT. Encoded protein: CASSEAGQAGELFF.

The chain combines TRBV7-6 with TRBJ1-4; 7 bases map to TRBD1. V lost 5 bases, J lost 10 bases, and 16 bases stayed unmatched. The germline V gene encodes CDR1 SGHVS and CDR2 FNYEAQ. This CDR3 is 16 amino acids long. CDR3 sequence (DNA): TGTGCCAGCAGCCTAACAGTTACAGGGGATGGGGGAAAACTGTTTTTT. It codes for CASSLTVTGDGGKLFF.

The rearrangement joins TRBV9 to TRBJ2-7; 8 bases line up with TRBD1. Trimming took 4 bases from V and 6 from J; bases not matched to a gene: 12. This CDR3 region has 15 residues. Germline CDR1 is SGDLS and CDR2 is YYNGEE. The CDR3 spells CASSRIEGQGGEQYF. The DNA of the CDR3 is TGTGCCAGCAGCCGCATAGAAGGACAGGGCGGCGAGCAGTACTTC.

The chain couples TRBV30 to TRBJ1-2; possibly TRBD1 for D (5 bases). The CDR3 has 12 amino acids. The V gene's germline CDR1 is GTSNPN and CDR2 SVGIG (reference sequence). Trimming removed 2 bases from V and 4 bases from J, with 8 bases in between. CDR3 nucleotide sequence: TGTGCCTGGAGTCGGGGGGGCTATGGCTACACCTTC. It specifies CAWSRGGYGYTF.

V usage is TRBV10-3 and J usage is TRBJ2-7; a possible D gene is TRBD1 (5 bases). The CDR3 is 13 residues long. The germline V and J ends were trimmed by 7 bases and 3 bases, with 13 bases remaining between them. Germline CDR1 reads ENHRY; CDR2 reads SYGVKD. The CDR3 reads CAIKADRNYEQYF. DNA of the CDR3: TGTGCCATCAAGGCAGACAGAAACTACGAGCAGTACTTC.

By its share, this clone is medium-sized. V and J are TRBV5-1 and TRBJ2-5; D is perhaps TRBD1 (5 bases). With 3 bases removed from V and 4 bases from J, the gap between germline ends came to 13 bases. Germline CDR1 and CDR2: SGHRS and YFSETQ. The CDR3 totals 14 residues. In DNA, the CDR3 is TGCGCCAGCAGCTCAAGGGGTTGGGGAGAGACCCAGTACTTC. Amino acid sequence: CASSSRGWGETQYF.

V gene TRBV7-2 combines with J gene TRBJ2-1, with 8 bases matching TRBD2. The germline V gene encodes CDR1 SGHTA and CDR2 FQGNSA. V lost 8 bases to trimming and J lost 2 bases; unmatched junction nucleotides: 5. CDR3 size: 14 residues. CDR3 bases: TGTGCCAGCGCGCCGGGACTAGCCTACAATGAGCAGTTCTTC. It is translated as CASAPGLAYNEQFF.

The chain is built from TRBV27 and TRBJ1-1; weak D call: TRBD1 (6 bases). Germline CDR1 MNHEY, CDR2 SMNVEV (reference sequence). CDR3 size: 16 residues. V was clipped by 3 bases and J by 1 base, with 15 bases between them. The CDR3 nucleotides read TGTGCCAGCAGTTTTCAGGGGTTAGCGGGGAACACTGAAGCTTTCTTT. Its translation is CASSFQGLAGNTEAFF.

V gene TRBV4-1 combines with J gene TRBJ2-7, with 10 bases fitting TRBD1. Germline CDR1 is MGHRA and CDR2 is YSYEKL. V trimming: 4 bases; J trimming: 5 bases; junction bases outside the gene matches: 8. The CDR3 runs to 15 residues. CDR3 DNA sequence: TGCGCCAGCAGCCCGCCGGGACAGGGGTTCCACGAGCAGTACTTC. Its translation: CASSPPGQGFHEQYF.

The rearrangement joins TRBV5-1 to TRBJ2-7; TRBD2 is a possible D gene (6 bases). Per the germline V gene, CDR1 is SGHRS and CDR2 is YFSETQ. The CDR3 is 18 residues long. The ends were cut back, 4 bases at V and 1 base at J, with 24 bases in the middle. CDR3: CASSRPEWGGRGSYEQYF. The CDR3 DNA reads TGCGCCAGCAGCCGGCCGGAATGGGGCGGTCGGGGGTCCTACGAGCAGTACTTC.

This clone was counted between two and nine times. The chain recombines TRBV15 with TRBJ2-5; a possible D gene is TRBD2 (5 bases). CDR1 and CDR2 from the germline V gene are LNHNV and YYDKDF (reference sequence). The CDR3 loop spans 16 amino acids. V lost 3 bases to trimming and J lost 0 bases, with 14 bases between them. The CDR3 sequence is CATSSGWQRDQETQYF. The CDR3 nucleotides read TGTGCCACCAGCAGTGGGTGGCAGAGGGACCAAGAGACCCAGTACTTC. The full variable domain, with the rest looked up from reference TRBV15 and TRBJ2-5, is DAMVIQNPRYQVTQFGKPVTLSCSQTLNHNVMYWYQQKSSQAPKLLFHYYDKDFNNEADTPDNFQSRRPNTSFCFLDIRSPGLGDTAMYLCATSSGWQRDQETQYFGPGTRLLVL.

The CDR3 reads CASSFSLGNTEAFF. CDR3 in DNA: TGTGCCAGCAGCTTTAGTCTCGGGAACACTGAAGCTTTCTTT. The rearrangement links TRBV5-4 to TRBJ1-1; D is unresolved. The CDR3 loop spans 14 amino acids. Trimming took off 2 bases at V and 1 base at J, with 9 bases between the two ends. Germline-derived CDR1 and CDR2 are SGHNT and YYREEE (reference sequence).

Only one count was recorded for this clone. The gene calls are TRBV18 and TRBJ1-4, with 11 bases aligning to TRBD1. Germline CDR1 KGHSH, CDR2 LQKENI. The CDR3 spans 20 residues. Germline trimming cut 2 bases from V and 2 bases from J; bases unmatched to any gene: 13. CDR3 protein: CASSPSTWTGGAMTNEKLFF. For the CDR3, the DNA is TGTGCCAGCTCACCATCGACCTGGACAGGGGGCGCGATGACTAATGAAAAACTGTTTTTT.

V and J are TRBV4-3 and TRBJ2-1, with 11 bases matching TRBD2. The ends lost 3 bases at V and 0 bases at J; junction bases unmatched: 13. CDR1 and CDR2 (germline): LGHNA, YSLEER. The CDR3 sequence is 20 residues long. The CDR3 coding sequence is TGCGCCAGCAGCCACCGAGTAGCGGGGGGGCTCCCAAGCTCCTACAATGAGCAGTTCTTC. Translation gives CASSHRVAGGLPSSYNEQFF.

The chain employs TRBV7-9 and TRBJ2-3; 7 bases map to TRBD2. Germline assignment: CDR1 SEHNR and CDR2 FQNEAQ (reference sequence). There are 15 residues in the CDR3. J gave up 0 bases and V 0 bases, and 0 bases lay outside the gene matches. The CDR3 DNA follows: TGTGCCAGCAGCTTAGCGGGGGGGAGCACAGATACGCAGTATTTT. Amino acids: CASSLAGGSTDTQYF.

This clone has just one count. The V gene is TRBV4-3, the J gene TRBJ2-2, with 7 bases identical to TRBD2. With V trimmed by 3 bases and J by 3 bases, 7 bases remained unmatched. Germline CDR1 reads LGHNA; CDR2 reads YSLEER. The CDR3 is 16 residues long. CDR3 in amino acids: CASSQRGRPHTGELFF. The CDR3 bases are TGCGCCAGCAGCCAGCGGGGGAGACCTCACACCGGGGAGCTGTTTTTT.

The J gene is TRBJ2-1, the V gene TRBV29-1; tentatively, D is TRBD2 (6 bases). CDR3 size: 13 residues. Trimming removed 4 bases at V and 6 bases at J, with 13 bases between. CDR1 and CDR2 (germline): SQVTM, ANQGSEA. The CDR3 nucleotides are TGCAGCGTTGCTCCACTAGCCGCCAATGAGCAGTTCTTC. Translated: CSVAPLAANEQFF.